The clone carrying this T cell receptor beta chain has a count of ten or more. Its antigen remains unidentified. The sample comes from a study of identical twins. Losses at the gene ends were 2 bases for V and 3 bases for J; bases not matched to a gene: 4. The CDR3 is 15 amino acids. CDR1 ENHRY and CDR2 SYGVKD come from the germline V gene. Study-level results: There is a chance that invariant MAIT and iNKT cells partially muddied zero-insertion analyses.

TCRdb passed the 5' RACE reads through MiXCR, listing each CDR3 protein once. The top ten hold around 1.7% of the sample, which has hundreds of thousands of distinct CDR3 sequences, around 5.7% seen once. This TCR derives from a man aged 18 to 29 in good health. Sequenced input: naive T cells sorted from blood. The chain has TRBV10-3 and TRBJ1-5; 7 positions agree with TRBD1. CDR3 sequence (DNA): TGTGCCATCAGTGAGACCGGGACAGACAATCAGCCCCAGCATTTT. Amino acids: CAISETGTDNQPQHF.